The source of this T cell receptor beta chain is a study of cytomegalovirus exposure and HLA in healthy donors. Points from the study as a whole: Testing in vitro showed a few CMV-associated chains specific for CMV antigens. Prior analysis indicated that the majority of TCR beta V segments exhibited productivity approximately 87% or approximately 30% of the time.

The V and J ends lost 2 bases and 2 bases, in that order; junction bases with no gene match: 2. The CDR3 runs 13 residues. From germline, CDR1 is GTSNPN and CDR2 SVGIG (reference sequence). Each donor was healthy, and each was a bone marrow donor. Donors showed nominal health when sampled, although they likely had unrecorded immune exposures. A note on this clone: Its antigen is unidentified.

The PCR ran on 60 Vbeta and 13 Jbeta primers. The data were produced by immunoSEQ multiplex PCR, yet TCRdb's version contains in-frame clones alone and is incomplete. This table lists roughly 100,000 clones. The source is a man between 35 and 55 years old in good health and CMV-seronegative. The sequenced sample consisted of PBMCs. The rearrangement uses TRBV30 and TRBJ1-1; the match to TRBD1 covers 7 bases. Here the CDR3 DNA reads TGTGCCTGGAGTCGGACAGGAAACACTGAAGCTTTCTTT. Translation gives CAWSRTGNTEAFF.